Listed below are T cell receptor beta chains from one sample, sequenced in a study of T cells in Graves' hyperthyroidism and ophthalmopathy. From the multiplex PCR reads, TCRdb called clonotypes with MiXCR, one entry per CDR3 protein. The repertoire holds about 59,000 distinct CDR3 sequences, approximately 53% seen once, with roughly 3.4% in the top ten. The source material was blood. The receptors stem from a woman aged 55-69 years with Graves' ophthalmopathy. Each CDR3 is given with its conserved first and last residue. Each record gives: J gene, clone size, V gene, D gene, CDR3 DNA, CDR3 protein. The D gene is left open where the match is weak. Where a row states a size, it is once, few, many or the class of an expanded clone; other rows omit it.

TRBJ2-7 | NA | TRBV5-6 | NA | TGTGCCAGCAGCCGGAGGTTCAGGTCAGGGCCCAGGTACGAGCAGTACTTC | CASSRRFRSGPRYEQYF
TRBJ2-3 | NA | TRBV6-6 | NA | TGTGCCAGCAGTGCCACAGATACGCAGTATTTT | CASSATDTQYF
TRBJ1-3 | many | TRBV5-1 | NA | TGCGCCAGCAGCTTGGACAGATTACCTGGAAACACCATATATTTT | CASSLDRLPGNTIYF
TRBJ1-1 | many | TRBV5-1 | NA | TGCGCCAGCAGCTCAATCCCGGGTGGCCAGAACACTGAAGCTTTCTTT | CASSSIPGGQNTEAFF
TRBJ1-5 | many | TRBV15 | NA | TGTGCCACCAGCGGGACAAGCAATCAGCCCCAGCATTTT | CATSGTSNQPQHF
TRBJ2-5 | many | TRBV20-1 | TRBD2 | TGCAGTGCGAGCATAGCGGGAGGGCCTGAGACCCAGTACTTC | CSASIAGGPETQYF
TRBJ1-4 | NA | TRBV20-1 | NA | TGCAGTGCTAGAACTGACTATGAAAAACTGTTTTTT | CSARTDYEKLFF
TRBJ2-1 | NA | TRBV29-1 | TRBD2 | TGCAGCGTTGAAGACACCGGGACTAGCGGGAGATGTCGGTTCTTC | CSVEDTGTSGRCRFF
TRBJ2-7 | medium-sized | TRBV20-1 | TRBD2 | TGCAGTGCTACGGGGACTAGCGGGAACTACGAGCAGTACTTC | CSATGTSGNYEQYF
TRBJ2-7 | many | TRBV4-1 | NA | TGCGCCAGCAGCCAAGTTGTTCAATTTTCCTACGAGCAGTACTTC | CASSQVVQFSYEQYF
TRBJ1-5 | many | TRBV6-5 | NA | TGTGCCAGCAGCCGGGGGTTGTGGCAGCCCCAGCATTTT | CASSRGLWQPQHF
TRBJ2-1 | many | TRBV12-3/TRBV12-4 | TRBD2 | TGTGCCAGCAGACTAGCGGGAGGAGCCAATGAGCAGTTCTTC | CASRLAGGANEQFF
TRBJ2-7 | NA | TRBV20-1 | NA | TGCAGTGCCAGCAGGTTTACAGGGAGCGGGGAGCAGTACTTC | CSASRFTGSGEQYF
TRBJ2-5 | once | TRBV10-1 | NA | TGCGCCAGCAGTCCGATAGTCCAAGAGACCCAGTACTTC | CASSPIVQETQYF
TRBJ1-4 | many | TRBV4-1 | NA | TGCGCCAGCAGCCACCCCGGACGTGATGAAAAACTGTTTTTT | CASSHPGRDEKLFF
TRBJ1-4 | NA | TRBV12-3/TRBV12-4 | NA | TGTGCCAGCAGTCCGTCCCTAAAGGGAGGGGAAAAACTGTTTTTT | CASSPSLKGGEKLFF
TRBJ2-2 | NA | TRBV5-1 | TRBD2 | TGCGCCAGCAGTTTTGGACTAGCGGGGTCTAAGGCCGGGGAGCTGTTTTTT | CASSFGLAGSKAGELFF
TRBJ2-6 | NA | TRBV2 | NA | TGTGCCAGCGGTGGGATAGGGGGGAATGGGGCCAACGTCCCGACTTTC | CASGGIGGNGANVPTF
TRBJ1-6 | many | TRBV7-9 | NA | TGTGCCAGCAGCTTGGTGGGACAAACAAATTCACCCCTCCACTTT | CASSLVGQTNSPLHF
TRBJ2-1 | many | TRBV11-2 | NA | TGTGCCAGCAGCTTCTACAATGAGCAGTTCTTC | CASSFYNEQFF
TRBJ1-4 | NA | TRBV29-1 | TRBD1 | TGCAGCGTTGAGACAGGGGGTGGAAAACTGTTTTTT | CSVETGGGKLFF
TRBJ2-7 | many | TRBV7-2 | NA | TGTGCCAGCAGCTTAGGGGCCCGGGGAGGCGACGAGCAGTACTTC | CASSLGARGGDEQYF
TRBJ1-2 | many | TRBV5-1 | NA | TGCGCCAGCAGCTATGGGACTGGAAATTATGGCTACACCTTC | CASSYGTGNYGYTF
TRBJ1-5 | NA | TRBV2 | NA | TGTGCCAGCAGTGAACAGGGTTCGGGCAATCAGCCCCAGCATTTT | CASSEQGSGNQPQHF
TRBJ1-4 | once | TRBV6-6 | NA | TGTGCCAGCTATTATGGGACGGGGATTAATGAAAAACTGTTTTTT | CASYYGTGINEKLFF
TRBJ2-2 | NA | TRBV24-1 | NA | TGTGCCACCAGTGGCGGAGGAAGGAACGGGGAGCTGTTTTTT | CATSGGGRNGELFF
TRBJ2-1 | many | TRBV6-1 | NA | TGTGCCAGCAGTCAGGAGTCTAGGAGCAGAGGGCAGTTCTTC | CASSQESRSRGQFF
TRBJ1-1 | NA | TRBV5-1 | TRBD1 | TGCGCCAGCAGCTCCCAAGCGGGAGGGGGCGGCACTGAAGCTTTCTTT | CASSSQAGGGGTEAFF
TRBJ2-7 | medium-sized | TRBV20-1 | NA | TGCAGTGCTAGAGATAACCACGAGCAGTACTTC | CSARDNHEQYF
TRBJ2-2 | NA | TRBV19 | TRBD1 | TGTGCCAGTAGTATTAACGGACAGGAAAAGACCGGGGAGCTGTTTTTT | CASSINGQEKTGELFF
TRBJ2-2 | many | TRBV11-3 | TRBD2 | TGTGCCAGCAGCTTGTTCCGGGGGGCCGGGGAGCTGTTTTTT | CASSLFRGAGELFF
TRBJ2-1 | NA | TRBV9 | TRBD2 | TGTGCCAGCAGCGTTGGGACTAGCGGGGGGCTTGAGCAGTTCTTC | CASSVGTSGGLEQFF
TRBJ2-5 | NA | TRBV7-8 | NA | TGTGCCAGCAGCTTATTCCCGGGAGCCCCAGCCGTCCAAGAGACCCAGTACTTC | CASSLFPGAPAVQETQYF
TRBJ1-4 | once | TRBV7-9 | NA | TGTGCCAGCAGCTTAGGACAAGTTGGCGAAAAACTGTTTTTT | CASSLGQVGEKLFF
TRBJ1-2 | NA | TRBV20-1 | TRBD1 | TGCAGTGCTCCGACAGGGGGAGACGCCCCATATGGCTACACCTTC | CSAPTGGDAPYGYTF
TRBJ2-3 | NA | TRBV20-1 | TRBD1 | TGCAGCCCGTTGGGGGACAGGTGCACAGATACGCAGTATTTT | CSPLGDRCTDTQYF
TRBJ2-7 | NA | TRBV15 | NA | TGTGCCACCAGCAGTGAAGCAGCGGGACAGCCCTACGAGCAGTACTTC | CATSSEAAGQPYEQYF
TRBJ1-5 | many | TRBV5-1 | TRBD1 | TGCGCCAGCAGCTTGGGGACAGGGCGGAATCAGCCCCAGCATTTT | CASSLGTGRNQPQHF
TRBJ2-1 | many | TRBV20-1 | TRBD2 | TGCAGTGCTGGGACTAGCGGGTCTTACAATGAGCAGTTCTTC | CSAGTSGSYNEQFF
TRBJ2-7 | NA | TRBV2 | NA | TGTGCCAGCTCCAGCTCGGCGAACACCGGGGAGCAGTACTTC | CASSSSANTGEQYF
TRBJ2-1 | NA | TRBV20-1 | TRBD2 | TGCAGTGTGACTAGCGGGAGTATTCACAATGAGCAGTTCTTC | CSVTSGSIHNEQFF